The entry below gives a single T cell receptor (beta chain) sequence along with its context. From the 5' RACE reads, TCRdb called clonotypes with MiXCR, one entry per CDR3 protein. The data show tens of thousands of distinct CDR3 sequences, approximately 9.4% seen once. This sample was taken from a study of neurological immune-mediated disorders. V lost 4 bases, J lost 0 bases, and 5 bases stayed unmatched. This CDR3 spans 15 amino acids. Germline CDR1 and CDR2: WNHNN and SYGVQD (reference sequence). The TCR was taken from a man aged 45-65 years in good health. The V and J genes are TRBV10-1 and TRBJ2-7; 8 positions agree with TRBD1. Input material: PBMCs. The CDR3 loop reads CASSGGTGSSYEQYF. The CDR3, as DNA: TGCGCCAGCAGTGGGGGGACAGGCAGCTCCTACGAGCAGTACTTC.